The 18 T cell receptor beta chains reported below all come from one sample, sequenced in a study of prognosis after radiotherapy for stage I lung cancer. TCR beta CDR3 amplification from genomic DNA was performed by two-round multiplex PCR. Amplification in first-round PCR relied on primers specific to each TRBV and TRBJ gene. MiXCR, run by TCRdb on the multiplex PCR reads, gives a single entry per CDR3 protein. Among about 35,000 distinct CDR3 sequences listed, 25% to 40% were seen once. The input for sequencing was PBMCs, taken before or after stereotactic body radiation therapy (not recorded which). These receptors all come from a donor of 50 years or more with non-small cell lung cancer.

As for this clonotype: A much more abundant neighbour one base away suggests this may be a read error. The gene calls are TRBV19 and TRBJ2-7, with 7 bases lining up with TRBD1. V dropped 7 bases and J dropped 4; count of bases not matched to a gene: 13. CDR1 and CDR2 (germline): LNHDA, SQIVND (reference sequence). This CDR3 region has 15 residues. The CDR3 sequence: CASNTPRDRDYEQYF. The CDR3 DNA follows: TGTGCCAGTAATACCCCCCGGGACAGAGATTACGAGCAGTACTTC.

The CDR3 DNA reads as TGTGCCAGCAGTTTTACGGGTCCGAGAGAAGAGACCCAGTACTTC. Its protein is CASSFTGPREETQYF. V is TRBV28 and J is TRBJ2-5; D is unresolved. Per the germline V gene, CDR1 is MDHEN and CDR2 is SYDVKM. V lost 3 bases to trimming and J lost 3 bases, with 14 bases between them. The CDR3 is 15 amino acids. Full variable domain (remainder filled in from reference TRBV28 and TRBJ2-5): DVKVTQSSRYLVKRTGEKVFLECVQDMDHENMFWYRQDPGLGLRLIYFSYDVKMKEKGDIPEGYSVSREKKERFSLILESASTNQTSMYLCASSFTGPREETQYFGPGTRLLVL.

In its sample, this clonotype was seen many times. The CDR3 coding sequence is TGTGCCAGCAGTTTATATGGGGCCTCCTACAATGAGCAGTTCTTC. It yields the protein CASSLYGASYNEQFF. This chain connects TRBV27 to TRBJ2-1; a weak D match, TRBD1 (5 bases). Deletions cut 1 base from V and 0 bases from J, with 7 bases between. Per the germline V gene, CDR1 is MNHEY and CDR2 is SMNVEV (reference sequence). CDR3 length equals 15 residues.

There are many counts of this clonotype. The chain has TRBV29-1 and TRBJ2-3; 11 bases line up with TRBD1. Germline lookup yields CDR1 SQVTM and CDR2 ANQGSEA. Trimming removed 1 base from V and 4 bases from J; junction bases left unmatched: 4. The CDR3 spans 15 residues. The CDR3 DNA sequence: TGCAGCGTTGAAGTCCGGGACAGGGGGGCAGATACGCAGTATTTT. Amino acid sequence: CSVEVRDRGADTQYF.

This clonotype was found many times. The rearrangement links TRBV5-1 to TRBJ2-3; 9 bases fit TRBD2. V shed 0 bases and J 4 bases; nucleotides not matched to a gene: 6. This CDR3 has 16 amino acids. Per germline, CDR1 SGHRS and CDR2 YFSETQ. This CDR3 reads CASSLGTSGRADTQYF. The CDR3 DNA sequence: TGCGCCAGCAGCTTGGGTACTAGCGGGCGAGCAGATACGCAGTATTTT.

This clonotype was recorded at least ten times. V gene TRBV7-9 combines with J gene TRBJ2-5, with D perhaps given as TRBD1 or TRBD2 (7 bases each). The germline V gene has CDR1 SEHNR and CDR2 FQNEAQ (reference sequence). The V end was cut by 5 bases, the J end by 4 bases, with 17 bases between. This CDR3 has 15 residues. CDR3 DNA sequence: TGTGCCAGCAGCAACAGGGGAGGGTCAGGAGAGACCCAGTACTTC. Residues: CASSNRGGSGETQYF. The complete variable domain, with remaining parts taken from reference TRBV7-9 and TRBJ2-5, reads DTGVSQNPRHKITKRGQNVTFRCDPISEHNRLYWYRQTLGQGPEFLTYFQNEAQLEKSRLLSDRFSAERPKGSFSTLEIQRTEQGDSAMYLCASSNRGGSGETQYFGPGTRLLVL.

The sample holds many counts of this clonotype. The gene calls are TRBV30 and TRBJ1-1, with D tentatively TRBD1 (6 bases). The CDR3 is made up of 15 amino acids. V was clipped by 4 bases and J by 0 bases, with 15 bases between them. Germline-derived CDR1 and CDR2 are GTSNPN and SVGIG (reference sequence). The CDR3 reads CAWIIRGGLNTEAFF. For the CDR3, the DNA is TGTGCCTGGATCATACGGGGGGGGCTGAACACTGAAGCTTTCTTT.

V is TRBV27 and J is TRBJ1-6, with D maybe TRBD1 (6 bases). The CDR3 is 13 amino acids. Germline-derived CDR1 and CDR2 are MNHEY and SMNVEV (reference sequence). Trimming stripped 5 bases from V and 13 bases from J, with 15 bases between. The CDR3 DNA reads TGTGCCAGCAGTACCCGGCGGGGGCTGCCCCTCCACTTT. It is translated as CASSTRRGLPLHF.

This clonotype has more than one count but fewer than ten. This may arise from a read error, as a much more abundant clone is one base away. The J gene is TRBJ2-5, the V gene TRBV6-2 or TRBV6-3, with D perhaps given as TRBD1 or TRBD2 (6 bases each). Germline CDR1 reads MNHEY; CDR2 reads SVGEGT. The CDR3 is 15 amino acids. The ends were cut back, 6 bases at V and 7 bases at J, with 21 bases in the middle. The CDR3 DNA reads TGTGCCAGCAGCCCAGGACGGGGGCGCAAAGTGACCCAGTACTTC. It yields the protein CASSPGRGRKVTQYF.

There are many counts of this clonotype. The V gene is TRBV18, the J gene TRBJ2-3; D unresolved. CDR3 length: 12 amino acids. Germline V gene data show CDR1 as KGHSH and CDR2 as LQKENI. With 2 bases removed from V and 9 bases from J, the gap between germline ends came to 9 bases. The CDR3 is CASSPSGGTQYF. CDR3 DNA sequence: TGTGCCAGCTCACCAAGTGGTGGAACGCAGTATTTT.

In this sample, this clonotype turned up a few times. The chain links TRBV6-5 to TRBJ2-1; the match to TRBD1 covers 9 bases. This CDR3 region has 17 residues. CDR1 is MNHEY, CDR2 SVGAGI, per germline. With 4 bases clipped from V and 16 bases from J, the junction kept 23 bases outside the gene matches. The CDR3 is CASSWTTGGSSYNEHFF. The CDR3 bases are TGTGCCAGCAGTTGGACAACAGGGGGCAGTTCCTACAATGAACATTTCTTC.

Worth noting for this clonotype: This sequence is one base from a far larger clone and is likely a read error. This chain uses TRBV6-9 with TRBJ2-3; D gene unclear. The CDR3 consists of 14 residues. Germline V gives CDR1 MNHGY, CDR2 SVAAGI. Trimming stripped 4 bases from V and 5 bases from J, with 13 bases between. The CDR3: CASSLSRVEDTQYF. In nucleotides, the CDR3 is TGTGCCAGCAGTTTATCTCGGGTGGAAGATACGCAGTATTTT.

The V call is TRBV4-3, the J call TRBJ2-5, with D unresolved. The CDR3 runs to 15 residues. Germline CDR1 LGHNA, CDR2 YSLEER. V gave up 0 bases and J gave up 2 bases, with 10 bases separating them. CDR3: CASSQDRAAQETQYF. The CDR3 DNA reads as TGCGCCAGCAGCCAAGATCGGGCAGCTCAAGAGACCCAGTACTTC.

This clonotype was detected many times. The rearrangement uses TRBV10-3 and TRBJ1-1, with TRBD1 matching 9 bases. CDR3 size: 14 residues. V shed 5 bases and J 4 bases; nucleotides not matched to a gene: 5. Per germline, CDR1 ENHRY and CDR2 SYGVKD. In nucleotides, the CDR3 is TGTGCCATCAGTATAGGACAGGGGCCCACTGAAGCTTTCTTT. Its translation: CAISIGQGPTEAFF.

As regards this clonotype: A far larger clone is off by one base, so a read error is likely. The chain joins TRBV6-9 to TRBJ2-1, with a weak D call TRBD1 (5 bases). V dropped 1 base and J dropped 2 bases, with 12 bases sitting between them. Germline CDR1 and CDR2: MNHGY and SVAAGI. This CDR3 contains 16 residues. CDR3 sequence (DNA): TGTGCCAGCAGTTATTTAGTACAGGACCCCTACAATGAGCAGTTCTTC. It specifies CASSYLVQDPYNEQFF.

This sequence joins TRBV6-1 and TRBJ2-5; D possibly matches TRBD1 or TRBD2 (5 bases each). Germline CDR1 MNHNS, CDR2 SASEGT. Trimming cost V 8 bases and J 2 bases, with 12 bases left between them. The CDR3 has 13 amino acids. CDR3 sequence: CASQTGLQETQYF. The CDR3, as DNA: TGTGCCAGCCAAACGGGGCTGCAAGAGACCCAGTACTTC.

In its sample, this clonotype was seen many times. The chain employs TRBV20-1 and TRBJ1-2, with D unresolved. The CDR3 consists of 13 residues. Germline V CDR1 and CDR2: DFQATT, SNEGSKA (reference sequence). V was clipped by 3 bases and J by 10 bases, with 18 bases between them. The CDR3 DNA follows: TGCAGTGCTAGCCCCGACGGACGGATGGTCTACACCTTC. Translated, it gives CSASPDGRMVYTF.

This clonotype has at least ten counts. The genes are TRBV7-9 and TRBJ2-5; no definite D call. Looked up from germline, CDR1 is SEHNR and CDR2 is FQNEAQ (reference sequence). The length of the CDR3 is 11 residues. The germline V and J ends were trimmed by 5 bases and 5 bases, with 6 bases remaining between them. The chain's CDR3 is CASSTAETQYF. The CDR3 nucleotides are TGTGCCAGCAGCACAGCGGAGACCCAGTACTTC.